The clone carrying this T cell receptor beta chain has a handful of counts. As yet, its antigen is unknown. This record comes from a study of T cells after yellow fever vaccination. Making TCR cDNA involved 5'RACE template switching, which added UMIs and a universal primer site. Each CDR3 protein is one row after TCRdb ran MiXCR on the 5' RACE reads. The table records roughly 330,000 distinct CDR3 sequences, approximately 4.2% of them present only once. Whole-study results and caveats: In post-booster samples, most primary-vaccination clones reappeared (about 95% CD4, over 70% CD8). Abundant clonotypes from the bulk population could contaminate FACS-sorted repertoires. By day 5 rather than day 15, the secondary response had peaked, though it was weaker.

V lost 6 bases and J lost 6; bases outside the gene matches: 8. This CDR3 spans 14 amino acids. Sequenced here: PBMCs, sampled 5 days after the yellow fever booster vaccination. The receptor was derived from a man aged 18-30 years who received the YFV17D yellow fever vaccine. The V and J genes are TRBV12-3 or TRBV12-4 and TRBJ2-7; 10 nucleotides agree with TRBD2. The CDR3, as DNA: TGTGCCAGCAGCGGGGGACTAGCGTCAGGCGAGCAGTACTTC. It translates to CASSGGLASGEQYF.